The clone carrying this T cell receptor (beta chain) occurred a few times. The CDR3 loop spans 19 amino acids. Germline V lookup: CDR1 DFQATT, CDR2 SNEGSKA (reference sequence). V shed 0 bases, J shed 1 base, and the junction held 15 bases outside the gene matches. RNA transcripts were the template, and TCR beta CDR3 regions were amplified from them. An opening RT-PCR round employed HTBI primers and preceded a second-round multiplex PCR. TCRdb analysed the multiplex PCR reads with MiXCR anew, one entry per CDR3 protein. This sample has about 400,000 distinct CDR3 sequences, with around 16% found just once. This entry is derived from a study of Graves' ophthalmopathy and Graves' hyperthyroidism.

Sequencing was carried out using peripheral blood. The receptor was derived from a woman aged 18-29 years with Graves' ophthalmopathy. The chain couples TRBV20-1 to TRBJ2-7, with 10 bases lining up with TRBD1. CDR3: CSARDPHTRTGGYSYEQYF. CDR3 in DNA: TGCAGTGCTAGAGATCCCCACACGCGGACAGGGGGGTATTCCTACGAGCAGTACTTC.